Shown below are 14 T cell receptor beta chains from a single sample sequenced in a study of radiotherapy plus CTLA-4 blockade in lung cancer. Assay used: immunoSEQ multiplex PCR; TCRdb lists only in-frame clones, some missing. The data contain more than 90,000 clones, roughly 80% of them singletons. This specimen was peripheral blood, taken from a patient treated with radiotherapy plus ipilimumab. The source of these receptors is a human donor with non-small cell lung cancer that progressed on radiotherapy plus ipilimumab.

This clone was seen once. The rearrangement joins TRBV7-8 to TRBJ1-1, with TRBD1 identical over 9 bases. The CDR3 loop spans 15 amino acids. Looked up from germline, CDR1 is SGHVS and CDR2 is FQNEAQ. The ends lost 2 bases at V and 6 bases at J; junction bases unmatched: 7. Written as DNA, the CDR3 is TGTGCCAGCAGCTTACCGGGACAGGGTGGGGCTGAAGCTTTCTTT. This translates into CASSLPGQGGAEAFF.

This clone has a handful of counts. CDR3 DNA sequence: TGTGCCAGCAGTTCCCCGGTCCTGAACGAGCAGTACGTC. Protein sequence: CASSSPVLNEQYV. The J gene is TRBJ2-7, the V gene TRBV6-1, with unresolved D. Trimming removed 5 bases at V and 5 bases at J, with 13 bases between. The length of the CDR3 is 13 residues. CDR1 and CDR2 from the germline V gene are MNHNS and SASEGT.

The chain is built from TRBV19 and TRBJ1-4; no clear D. The CDR3 spans 12 residues. The germline gives CDR1 LNHDA, CDR2 SQIVND (reference sequence). Trimming cost V 6 bases and J 6 bases, with 8 bases left between them. CDR3 bases: TGTGCCAGTAGGGAGAGGGATGAAAAACTGTTTTTT. Protein product: CASRERDEKLFF.

Only one count was recorded for this clone. The V gene is TRBV11-3, the J gene TRBJ1-1; D is unclear. V was cut by 2 bases and J by 0 bases, with 7 bases left in between. Germline V lookup: CDR1 SGHNT, CDR2 YENEEA. The CDR3 totals 14 residues. The chain's CDR3 is CASSLSSVNTEAFF. The CDR3 coding sequence is TGTGCCAGCAGCTTATCGTCTGTGAACACTGAAGCTTTCTTT.

This chain joins TRBV4-1 and TRBJ1-1; D gene ambiguous. Germline values: CDR1 MGHRA, CDR2 YSYEKL. The CDR3 is made up of 11 amino acids. Trimming removed 2 bases from V and 2 bases from J, with 0 bases in between. CDR3 DNA sequence: TGCGCCAGCAGCCAAAACACTGAAGCTTTCTTT. Amino acids: CASSQNTEAFF.

V usage is TRBV9 and J usage is TRBJ2-1; 7 bases agree with TRBD2. The length of the CDR3 is 17 residues. With V trimmed by 4 bases and J by 4 bases, 14 bases remained unmatched. From germline, CDR1 is SGDLS and CDR2 YYNGEE. Here the CDR3 reads CASSPMPGLQAYNEQFF. The CDR3 DNA reads as TGTGCCAGCAGCCCTATGCCGGGACTACAAGCGTACAATGAGCAGTTCTTC.

This chain links TRBV30 with TRBJ1-5; TRBD1 might be the D (6 bases). Trimming took 1 base from V and 7 from J, leaving 8 bases between them. The CDR3 covers 12 residues. Germline V CDR1 and CDR2: GTSNPN, SVGIG (reference sequence). In nucleotides, the CDR3 is TGTGCCTGGAGTGAAGGGGGACAGCCCCAGCATTTT. Protein product: CAWSEGGQPQHF.

The chain couples TRBV18 to TRBJ2-3, with 7 bases lining up with TRBD1. Germline V gives CDR1 KGHSH, CDR2 LQKENI. This CDR3 is 15 amino acids long. The junction had 3 bases not matched to a gene; V was cut back by 1 base and J by 2 bases. CDR3 coding DNA: TGTGCCAGCTCACCACTGGGACAGAACACAGATACGCAGTATTTT. Amino acids: CASSPLGQNTDTQYF.

The chain couples TRBV10-3 to TRBJ2-3; 7 bases are shared with TRBD2. The length of the CDR3 is 16 residues. With 10 bases clipped from V and 3 bases from J, the junction kept 16 bases outside the gene matches. Germline V gives CDR1 ENHRY, CDR2 SYGVKD. The CDR3 protein is CATAPLAGAMTDTQYF. The CDR3 DNA follows: TGTGCCACCGCACCTCTGGCGGGAGCCATGACAGATACGCAGTATTTT.

The rearrangement uses TRBV12-5 and TRBJ2-3; 8 positions match TRBD1. V gave up 1 base and J gave up 2 bases; unmatched junction bases: 2. The CDR3 contains 15 residues. Germline CDR1 reads LGHNT; CDR2 reads FRNRAP. CDR3 sequence: CASGLGGQDTDTQYF. CDR3 coding DNA: TGTGCTAGTGGTTTGGGGGGACAGGACACAGATACGCAGTATTTT.

J is TRBJ2-7 and V is TRBV5-5; D is unclear. CDR1 SGHKS and CDR2 YYEKEE come from the germline V gene (reference sequence). The CDR3 sequence is 12 residues long. With 4 bases removed from V and 3 bases from J, the gap between germline ends came to 8 bases. DNA for the CDR3: TGTGCCAGCAGCGCCCTAGGCTACGAGCAGTACGTC. Protein product: CASSALGYEQYV.

The V call is TRBV7-8, the J call TRBJ2-3, with a tentative D call TRBD1 (5 bases). Germline CDR1 reads SGHVS; CDR2 reads FQNEAQ. The CDR3 is made up of 14 amino acids. Trimming stripped 1 base from V and 1 base from J, with 6 bases between. CDR3 residues: CASSLEQGTDTQYF. CDR3 nucleotide sequence: TGTGCCAGCAGCTTAGAACAGGGCACAGATACGCAGTATTTT.

The rearrangement uses TRBV2 and TRBJ1-2; 7 nucleotides agree with TRBD1. V trimming: 4 bases; J trimming: 7 bases; junction bases outside the gene matches: 12. Per germline, CDR1 SNHLY and CDR2 FYNNEI. This CDR3 is 15 amino acids long. CDR3 protein: CASSVDGQAKGGYTF. CDR3 DNA: TGTGCCAGCAGTGTAGATGGACAGGCTAAAGGTGGCTACACCTTC.

The V and J genes are TRBV4-1 and TRBJ1-1; a possible D gene is TRBD1 (5 bases). The CDR3 has 16 amino acids. The germline gives CDR1 MGHRA, CDR2 YSYEKL. With 0 bases removed from V and 4 bases from J, the gap between germline ends came to 15 bases. CDR3 protein: CASSQELGRVGTEAFF. As DNA, the CDR3 is TGCGCCAGCAGCCAAGAGTTGGGCAGGGTGGGCACTGAAGCTTTCTTT.